Sequencing of this TCR beta chain was carried out in a study of blood T cell repertoires in COVID-19. The V gene's germline CDR1 is LGHDT and CDR2 YNNKEL (reference sequence). J was trimmed by 1 base and V by 3 bases; bases with no gene match: 14. There are 20 residues in the CDR3. Profiling relied on immunoSEQ multiplex PCR, and the TCRdb table lists in-frame clones only, not all of them. The table lists around 57,000 clones, 80% to 90% of them singletons. The material sequenced was peripheral blood. This clonotype was sampled from a human donor in a cohort sampled during active COVID-19. The chain couples TRBV3-1 (or the pseudogene TRBV3-2) to TRBJ2-1; 11 bases match TRBD2. DNA of the CDR3: TGTGCCAGCAGCCAGCTGGGGGCTAGCGGGAGGATGGGGTCCTACAATGAGCAGTTCTTC. As protein: CASSQLGASGRMGSYNEQFF.